Described below is a single T cell receptor (beta chain) sequence and its context. What it binds is unknown. This entry is derived from a study of T cell responses to AZD1222 COVID-19 vaccine. This CDR3 has 11 amino acids. CDR1 is DFQATT, CDR2 SNEGSKA, per germline (reference sequence). Deletions cut 1 base from V and 11 bases from J, with 10 bases between. Regarding the study as a whole: The sample set comprised mostly white British donors with more females, and clonal diversity was possibly underestimated. Repertoire sampling was restricted to post-peak T cell response timepoints.

Method: immunoSEQ multiplex PCR; TCRdb's copy keeps in-frame clones and lacks some. The table records about 72,000 clones, roughly 84% of them present only once. This TCR was sampled from an adult in good health. The gene calls are TRBV20-1 and TRBJ2-3, with D perhaps TRBD1 (5 bases). The material was peripheral blood, obtained on day 0 of AZD1222 vaccination. CDR3 sequence: CSARAVGQQYF. The DNA of the CDR3 is TGCAGTGCTAGAGCGGTCGGACAGCAGTATTTT.